This T cell receptor (beta chain) was documented in a study of identical twins. With 2 bases clipped from V and 8 bases from J, the junction kept 9 bases outside the gene matches. This CDR3 spans 14 amino acids. TCRdb independently ran MiXCR on the 5' RACE reads; one entry per CDR3 protein. Of 510,000 or so distinct CDR3 sequences in the sample, roughly 15% were seen once. These data are also associated with another study on yellow fever vaccine responses in identical twins.

The specimen sequenced was CD4+ T cells sorted from blood. This sequence originates from a woman under 30 in good health. The chain employs TRBV12-3 or TRBV12-4 and TRBJ2-7; TRBD2 matches 7 bases. DNA of the CDR3: TGTGCCAGCAGTTTAAGGGGCAGGGACTATCAGCAGTACTTC. Translated, it gives CASSLRGRDYQQYF.